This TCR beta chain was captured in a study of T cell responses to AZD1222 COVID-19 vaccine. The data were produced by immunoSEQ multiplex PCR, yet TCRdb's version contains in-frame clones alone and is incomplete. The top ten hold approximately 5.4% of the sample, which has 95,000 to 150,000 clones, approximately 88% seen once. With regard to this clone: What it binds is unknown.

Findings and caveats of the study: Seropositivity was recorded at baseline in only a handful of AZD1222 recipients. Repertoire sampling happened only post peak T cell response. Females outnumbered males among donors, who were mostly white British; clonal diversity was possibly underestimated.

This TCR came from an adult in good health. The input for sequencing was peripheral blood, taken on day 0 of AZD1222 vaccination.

The CDR3 protein is CASRKGTGQSTEAFF. The CDR3 DNA sequence: TGTGCCAGCAGGAAGGGGACAGGGCAGAGCACTGAAGCTTTCTTT. The chain carries TRBV6-5 and TRBJ1-1; 9 bases align to TRBD1. The CDR3 is made up of 15 amino acids. Germline CDR1 and CDR2: MNHEY and SVGAGI. Germline trimming cut 6 bases from V and 4 bases from J; bases unmatched to any gene: 9.